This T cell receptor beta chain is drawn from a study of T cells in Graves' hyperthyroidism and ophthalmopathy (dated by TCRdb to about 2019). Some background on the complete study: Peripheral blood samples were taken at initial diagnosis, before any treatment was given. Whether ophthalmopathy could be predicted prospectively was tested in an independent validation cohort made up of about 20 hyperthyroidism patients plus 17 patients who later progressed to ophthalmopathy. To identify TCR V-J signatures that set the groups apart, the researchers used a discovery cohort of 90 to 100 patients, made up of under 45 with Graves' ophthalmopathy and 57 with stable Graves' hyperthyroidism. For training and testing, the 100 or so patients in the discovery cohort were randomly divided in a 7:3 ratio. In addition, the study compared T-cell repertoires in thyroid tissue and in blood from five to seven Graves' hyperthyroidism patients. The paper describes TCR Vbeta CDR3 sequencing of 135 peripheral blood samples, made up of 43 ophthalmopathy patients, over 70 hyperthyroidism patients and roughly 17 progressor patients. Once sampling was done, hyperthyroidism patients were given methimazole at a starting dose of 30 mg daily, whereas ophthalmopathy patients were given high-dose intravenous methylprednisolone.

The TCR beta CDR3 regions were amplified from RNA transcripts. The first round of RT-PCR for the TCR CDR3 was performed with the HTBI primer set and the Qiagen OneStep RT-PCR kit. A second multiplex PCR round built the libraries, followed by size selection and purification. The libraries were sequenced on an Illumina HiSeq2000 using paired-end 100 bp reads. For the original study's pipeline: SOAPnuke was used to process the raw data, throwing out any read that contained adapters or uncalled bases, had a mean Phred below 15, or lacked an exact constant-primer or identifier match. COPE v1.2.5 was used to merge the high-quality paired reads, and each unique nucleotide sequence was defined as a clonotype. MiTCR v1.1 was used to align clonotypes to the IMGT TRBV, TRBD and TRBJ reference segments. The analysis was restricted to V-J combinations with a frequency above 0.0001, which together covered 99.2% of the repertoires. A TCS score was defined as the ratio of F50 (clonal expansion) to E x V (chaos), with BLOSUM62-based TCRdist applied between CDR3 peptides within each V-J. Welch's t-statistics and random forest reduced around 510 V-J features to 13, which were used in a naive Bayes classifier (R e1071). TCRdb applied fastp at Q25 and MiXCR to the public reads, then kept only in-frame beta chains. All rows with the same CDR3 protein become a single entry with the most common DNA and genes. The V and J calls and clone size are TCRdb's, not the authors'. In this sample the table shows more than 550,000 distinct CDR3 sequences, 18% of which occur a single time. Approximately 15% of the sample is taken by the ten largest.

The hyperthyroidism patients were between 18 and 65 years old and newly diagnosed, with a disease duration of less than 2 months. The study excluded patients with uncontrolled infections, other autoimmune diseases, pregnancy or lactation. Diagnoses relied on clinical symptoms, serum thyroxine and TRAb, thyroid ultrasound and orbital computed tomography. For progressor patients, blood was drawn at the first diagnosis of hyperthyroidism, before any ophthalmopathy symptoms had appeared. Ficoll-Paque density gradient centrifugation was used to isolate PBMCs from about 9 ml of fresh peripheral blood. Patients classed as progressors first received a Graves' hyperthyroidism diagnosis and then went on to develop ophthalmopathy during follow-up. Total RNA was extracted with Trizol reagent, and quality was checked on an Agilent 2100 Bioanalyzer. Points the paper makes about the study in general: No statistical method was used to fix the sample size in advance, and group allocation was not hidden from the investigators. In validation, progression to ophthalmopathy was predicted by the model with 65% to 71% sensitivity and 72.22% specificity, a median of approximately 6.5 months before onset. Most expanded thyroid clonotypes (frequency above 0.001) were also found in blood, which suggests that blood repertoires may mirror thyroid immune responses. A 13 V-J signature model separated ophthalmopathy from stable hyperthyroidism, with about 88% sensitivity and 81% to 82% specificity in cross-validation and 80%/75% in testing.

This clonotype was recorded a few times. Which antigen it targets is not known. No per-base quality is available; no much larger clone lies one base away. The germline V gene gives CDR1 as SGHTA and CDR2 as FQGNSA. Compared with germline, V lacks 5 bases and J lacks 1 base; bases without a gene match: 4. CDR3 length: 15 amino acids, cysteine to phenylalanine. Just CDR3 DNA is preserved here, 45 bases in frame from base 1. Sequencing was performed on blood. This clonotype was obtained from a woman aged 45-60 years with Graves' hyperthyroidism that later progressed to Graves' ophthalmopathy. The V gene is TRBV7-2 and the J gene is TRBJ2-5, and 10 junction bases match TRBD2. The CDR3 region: CASSTLAGFQETQYF. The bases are TGTGCCAGCAGCACACTAGCGGGGTTCCAAGAGACCCAGTACTTC.